One sample yielded the 16 T cell receptor beta chains listed below, sequenced in a study of T cell responses to AZD1222 COVID-19 vaccine. Using immunoSEQ multiplex PCR, the repertoire was profiled, and TCRdb retains in-frame clones only, with some absent. Of about 130,000 clones in the sample, about nine tenths are singletons; the top ten hold approximately 1.4%. Sample: peripheral blood, taken on day 0 of AZD1222 vaccination. These receptors were collected from an adult in good health.

The V and J genes are TRBV19 and TRBJ1-2; maybe TRBD1 (6 bases). V gave up 5 bases and J gave up 1 base, with 14 bases separating them. Looked up from germline, CDR1 is LNHDA and CDR2 is SQIVND (reference sequence). The CDR3 has 15 amino acids. DNA for the CDR3: TGTGCCAGTAGTGCTCCGGGACACCGTAACTATGGCTACACCTTC. It codes for CASSAPGHRNYGYTF. Supplemented by reference TRBV19 and TRBJ1-2, the full variable domain reads DGGITQSPKYLFRKEGQNVTLSCEQNLNHDAMYWYRQDPGQGLRLIYYSQIVNDFQKGDIAEGYSVSREKKESFPLTVTSAQKNPTAFYLCASSAPGHRNYGYTFGSGTRLTVV.

About this clone itself: At one end the junction does not follow the germline gene, possibly because of a read error. This chain joins TRBV27 and TRBJ2-7; no clear D gene. Germline V gene sequence: CDR1 MNHEY, CDR2 SMNVEV (reference sequence). The CDR3 sequence is 13 residues long. The CDR3: CASSLRRSRRLDF. CDR3 DNA: TGTGCCAGCAGTTTAAGGCGCAGCCGTCGTCTGGACTTC.

The chain carries TRBV4-1 and TRBJ1-1; D is uncertain. Germline lookup yields CDR1 MGHRA and CDR2 YSYEKL. This CDR3 comprises 15 residues. V lost 1 base, J lost 6 bases, and 15 bases lay in between. This CDR3 reads CASSQAPGWAPEAFF. CDR3 in DNA: TGCGCCAGCAGCCAAGCCCCAGGATGGGCCCCTGAAGCTTTCTTT.

The gene calls are TRBV5-1 and TRBJ2-1, with TRBD2 matching 8 bases. Germline CDR1 and CDR2: SGHRS and YFSETQ. The ends lost 4 bases at V and 8 bases at J; junction bases unmatched: 8. The CDR3 length is 14 residues. CDR3 protein: CASSGPVGGDEQFF. CDR3 DNA sequence: TGCGCCAGCAGCGGACCCGTCGGGGGGGATGAGCAGTTCTTC.

This rearrangement joins TRBV15 to TRBJ1-5; tentatively, D is TRBD1 (5 bases). This CDR3 has 13 residues. Germline CDR1 LNHNV, CDR2 YYDKDF (reference sequence). V was trimmed by 3 bases and J by 5 bases, leaving 8 bases between them. CDR3 sequence (DNA): TGTGCCACCAGCAGGGAGGGGCATCAGCCCCAGCATTTT. This gives the protein CATSREGHQPQHF.

V and J are TRBV27 and TRBJ1-1, with D tentatively TRBD1 (5 bases). CDR1 is MNHEY, CDR2 SMNVEV, per germline (reference sequence). V was clipped by 3 bases and J by 1 base, with 9 bases between them. The CDR3 loop spans 14 amino acids. CDR3 loop: CASSLRGGNTEAFF. CDR3 in DNA: TGTGCCAGCAGTTTGAGGGGTGGGAACACTGAAGCTTTCTTT.

The rearrangement joins TRBV27 to TRBJ2-7, with D tentatively TRBD1 (5 bases). The length of the CDR3 is 14 residues. Trimming removed 6 bases at V and 6 bases at J, with 18 bases between. Germline CDR1 MNHEY, CDR2 SMNVEV (reference sequence). The CDR3 DNA reads as TGTGCCAGCAGCTTGAGACAGTCGGTCTCCGAGCAGTACTTC. It is translated as CASSLRQSVSEQYF.

This chain joins TRBV13 and TRBJ1-2; D is possibly TRBD1 (5 bases). With 5 bases removed from V and 1 base from J, the gap between germline ends came to 17 bases. The CDR3 covers 16 residues. Germline V gives CDR1 PRHDT, CDR2 FYEKMQ (reference sequence). The CDR3 region has the DNA TGTGCCAGCAGCGGGGGGACCGGAGGTAGTAACTATGGCTACACCTTC. It codes for CASSGGTGGSNYGYTF. Variable domain in full (rest from reference TRBV13 and TRBJ1-2): AAGVIQSPRHLIKEKRETATLKCYPIPRHDTVYWYQQGPGQDPQFLISFYEKMQSDKGSIPDRFSAQQFSDYHSELNMSSLELGDSALYFCASSGGTGGSNYGYTFGSGTRLTVV.

This chain uses TRBV2 with TRBJ1-5; 7 bases agree with TRBD1. The junction had 5 bases not matched to a gene; V was cut back by 4 bases and J by 5 bases. CDR1 and CDR2 from the germline V gene are SNHLY and FYNNEI. CDR3 length: 14 amino acids. DNA of the CDR3: TGTGCCAGCAGTGGAGAGACAGGGCATCAGCCCCAGCATTTT. Residues: CASSGETGHQPQHF.

The chain carries TRBV5-4 and TRBJ2-7, with TRBD1 identical over 10 bases. V trimming: 3 bases; J trimming: 2 bases; junction bases outside the gene matches: 5. The V gene's germline CDR1 is SGHNT and CDR2 YYREEE (reference sequence). The CDR3 length is 15 residues. CDR3 bases: TGTGCCAGCAGCTATGCCGGGACAGGGGCCTACGAGCAGTACTTC. Translating it yields CASSYAGTGAYEQYF. Drawing the rest from reference TRBV5-4 and TRBJ2-7, the complete variable domain is ETGVTQSPTHLIKTRGQQVTLRCSSQSGHNTVSWYQQALGQGPQFIFQYYREEENGRGNFPPRFSGLQFPNYSSELNVNALELDDSALYLCASSYAGTGAYEQYFGPGTRLTVT.

The chain employs TRBV10-3 and TRBJ2-3, with D hard to call. The germline gives CDR1 ENHRY, CDR2 SYGVKD. The CDR3 is made up of 11 amino acids. Trimming removed 8 bases at V and 5 bases at J, with 8 bases between. Here the CDR3 DNA reads TGTGCCATCCTTTGGGGAGATACGCAGTATTTT. It yields the protein CAILWGDTQYF.

V usage is TRBV10-3 and J usage is TRBJ1-2; 10 positions match TRBD1. The CDR3 has 14 amino acids. Trimming cost V 6 bases and J 6 bases; bases outside gene matches: 7. CDR1 is ENHRY, CDR2 SYGVKD, per germline. For the CDR3, the DNA is TGTGCCATCAGCGACAGGGGGCAGGAGGATGGCTACACCTTC. Its protein product is CAISDRGQEDGYTF.

The J gene is TRBJ2-1, the V gene TRBV7-3; TRBD1 agrees at 9 bases. CDR3 length: 14 residues. Germline lookup yields CDR1 SGHTA and CDR2 FQGTGA. The V gene end was trimmed by 5 bases and the J gene end by 7 bases; junction bases not matched to a gene: 6. The CDR3 DNA sequence: TGTGCCAGCAGCCGGACAGGGGCGGCTAATGAGCAGTTCTTC. The encoded protein is CASSRTGAANEQFF.

The chain is built from TRBV7-8 and TRBJ1-2, with a weak D call TRBD1 (6 bases). Germline V gene lookup returns CDR1 SGHVS and CDR2 FQNEAQ. Trimming pared 5 bases from V and 8 bases from J, leaving 15 bases between. The CDR3 loop spans 13 amino acids. The CDR3 coding sequence is TGTGCCAGCAGCGTTCGGGGGGCGCAAGGCTACACCTTC. Encoded protein: CASSVRGAQGYTF.

This clone has a single count. The genes are TRBV2 and TRBJ2-1; D possibly corresponds to TRBD1 (5 bases). Germline-derived CDR1 and CDR2 are SNHLY and FYNNEI. This CDR3 region has 16 residues. V was pared by 4 bases and J by 5 bases, with 18 bases between. CDR3 coding DNA: TGTGCCAGCAGTGGATACAGGAGAACACTAAACAATGAGCAGTTCTTC. This encodes CASSGYRRTLNNEQFF.

The V and J genes are TRBV3-1 (or the pseudogene TRBV3-2) and TRBJ1-1; D perhaps matches TRBD1 (5 bases). Germline V lookup: CDR1 LGHDT, CDR2 YNNKEL (reference sequence). This CDR3 comprises 13 residues. V was cut by 5 bases and J by 1 base, with 8 bases left in between. The CDR3 region has the DNA TGTGCCAGCAGCTTGACAGAGAACACTGAAGCTTTCTTT. It translates to CASSLTENTEAFF.